The sequence of this TCR beta chain was determined in a study of T cells expressing NK-cell markers. Whole-study context: Cells sorted as CD3+CD56+NKG2C+, CD3+CD56+NKG2C- and CD3+CD56-NKG2C+ T cells supplied the TCR beta repertoires.

This CDR3 is built from 15 residues. Germline V CDR1 and CDR2: LGHNA, YNFKEQ. Reprocessing the 5' RACE reads, TCRdb reports a single entry for every CDR3 protein and omits DNA. Recorded here are around 100,000 distinct CDR3 sequences; the top ten clones represent around 20%. The chain has TRBV4-2 and TRBJ2-5; TCRdb lists TRBD1, though no DNA is available to test this call. The sequencing sample was made of blood T cells: a sorted CD56 or NKG2C T cell subset, CD4+ or CD8+ T cells, or bulk PBMC T cells (not recorded which). The TCR was taken from a woman between 18 and 69 years old in good health. CDR3: CASSQEETGVETQYF.